Below, 22 T cell receptor beta chains from the same sample are listed, as sequenced in a study of PD-1 blockade in mismatch repair-deficient tumors. These receptors have no known antigen. Described time point: roughly 10-day in vitro stimulation with candidate neoantigen peptide 5. The protocol was immunoSEQ multiplex PCR, while the TCRdb copy is restricted to in-frame clones and leaves out a portion. Of around 14,000 clones in the sample, approximately 80% are singletons; the top ten hold around 9.9%. Source: cells cultured in vitro, taken from a patient treated with pembrolizumab. The receptor source for this set is an adult with mismatch repair-deficient cancer.

This clone was seen only once. The chain links TRBV11-2 to TRBJ2-3; no firm D call. V was pared by 1 base and J by 0 bases, with 14 bases between. The CDR3 has 17 residues. Germline CDR1 SGHAT, CDR2 FQNNGV. CDR3 protein: CASSLGVGGASTDTQYF. The CDR3 DNA is TGTGCCAGCAGCTTAGGGGTGGGCGGAGCCAGCACAGATACGCAGTATTTT.

This chain connects TRBV18 to TRBJ2-1; D gene ambiguous. V lost 2 bases to trimming and J lost 5 bases, with 4 bases between them. CDR3 size: 12 residues. Germline V gene lookup returns CDR1 KGHSH and CDR2 LQKENI. CDR3 in DNA: TGTGCCAGCTCACCAGAACACAATGAGCAGTTCTTC. Its translation is CASSPEHNEQFF.

The J gene is TRBJ2-7, the V gene TRBV6-1, with D perhaps matching TRBD1 (7 bases). Trimming took 7 bases from V and 3 from J, leaving 13 bases between them. Germline V gene data show CDR1 as MNHNS and CDR2 as SASEGT. This CDR3 spans 13 amino acids. The chain's CDR3 is CASKRQGLYEQYF. The CDR3 region has the DNA TGTGCCAGCAAGAGACAGGGACTCTACGAGCAGTACTTC.

The V call is TRBV5-1, the J call TRBJ2-1; TRBD1 aligns across 9 bases. From germline, CDR1 is SGHRS and CDR2 YFSETQ. Germline trimming cut 0 bases from V and 8 bases from J; bases unmatched to any gene: 3. CDR3 length: 14 amino acids. CDR3 sequence (DNA): TGCGCCAGCAGCTTGGGACAGGGGGAGGATGAGCAGTTCTTC. It codes for CASSLGQGEDEQFF.

The table lists this clone with a few counts. The chain carries TRBV29-1 and TRBJ2-2; D tentatively fits TRBD1 or TRBD2 (6 bases each). V lost 7 bases and J 9 bases, leaving 9 bases between the germline ends. Germline lookup yields CDR1 SQVTM and CDR2 ANQGSEA. The length of the CDR3 is 10 residues. In nucleotides, the CDR3 is TGCAGCGGGGGGGACAGGGAGCTGTTTTTT. As protein: CSGGDRELFF.

This rearrangement joins TRBV13 to TRBJ1-1; perhaps TRBD1 as D (5 bases). Per germline, CDR1 PRHDT and CDR2 FYEKMQ (reference sequence). Between the trimmed V and J ends, which lost 4 bases and 5 bases, there was a span of 8 bases. This CDR3 is built from 12 residues. The CDR3 DNA is TGTGCCAGCAGCTCGCACAGGACTGAAGCTTTCTTT. This codes for CASSSHRTEAFF.

The rearrangement joins TRBV7-6 to TRBJ2-3, with TRBD2 identical over 7 bases. Per the germline V gene, CDR1 is SGHVS and CDR2 is FNYEAQ. The CDR3 is made up of 15 amino acids. J lost 4 bases, V lost 0 bases, and 4 bases had no gene match. For the CDR3, the DNA is TGTGCCAGCAGCTTAGCGGGGGGGACGGCAGATACGCAGTATTTT. Its protein is CASSLAGGTADTQYF.

The rearrangement uses TRBV4-1 and TRBJ2-7, with 13 bases lining up with TRBD2. Trimming cost V 0 bases and J 2 bases; bases outside gene matches: 4. CDR3 size: 17 residues. Germline V lookup: CDR1 MGHRA, CDR2 YSYEKL. This CDR3 is CASSQDRTSGGAYEQYF. The CDR3 bases are TGCGCCAGCAGCCAAGATAGGACTAGCGGGGGCGCCTACGAGCAGTACTTC.

V is TRBV5-4 and J is TRBJ1-2, with TRBD1 matching over 7 bases. The junction had 6 bases not matched to a gene; V was cut back by 5 bases and J by 2 bases. The CDR3 is 14 amino acids. Looked up from germline, CDR1 is SGHNT and CDR2 is YYREEE (reference sequence). Written as DNA, the CDR3 is TGTGCCAGCAGACAACCAGGGGGAAACTATGGCTACACCTTC. This gives the protein CASRQPGGNYGYTF.

This clone was recorded only once. The chain has TRBV7-3 and TRBJ2-3; TRBD2 is a possible D gene (7 bases). Trimming removed 5 bases at V and 4 bases at J, with 19 bases between. Germline V lookup: CDR1 SGHTA, CDR2 FQGTGA. The CDR3 consists of 16 residues. CDR3 in amino acids: CASSLQGGSGPDTQYF. As DNA, the CDR3 is TGTGCCAGCAGCCTACAGGGCGGGAGTGGACCAGATACGCAGTATTTT.

The DNA for the CDR3 is TGCGCCAGCAGCTTGGAGCCAGGGGATAGCAATGAGCAGTTCTTC. Its protein is CASSLEPGDSNEQFF. This chain uses TRBV5-1 with TRBJ2-1; D perhaps matches TRBD1 (6 bases). In germline, CDR1 is SGHRS, CDR2 YFSETQ. Between the trimmed V and J ends, which lost 0 bases and 6 bases, there was a span of 13 bases. CDR3 size: 15 residues.

Only one count was recorded for this clone. The V call is TRBV5-1, the J call TRBJ2-7, with D possibly matching TRBD1 (6 bases). CDR1 is SGHRS, CDR2 YFSETQ, per germline. The V and J ends lost 6 bases and 1 base respectively, with 17 bases between them. The CDR3 spans 15 residues. The CDR3 DNA reads TGCGCCAGCAAGGATGCTCCCCAGGGGTCCTACGAGCAGTACTTC. Its translation: CASKDAPQGSYEQYF.

The chain joins TRBV19 to TRBJ2-1; D uncertain. Germline V lookup: CDR1 LNHDA, CDR2 SQIVND (reference sequence). The CDR3 runs to 16 residues. V dropped 5 bases and J dropped 7 bases, with 21 bases sitting between them. The CDR3 reads CASSPRLPASTNEQFF. The CDR3 bases are TGTGCCAGTAGTCCCCGCCTTCCGGCCTCCACGAATGAGCAGTTCTTC. Full variable domain (remainder filled in from reference TRBV19 and TRBJ2-1): DGGITQSPKYLFRKEGQNVTLSCEQNLNHDAMYWYRQDPGQGLRLIYYSQIVNDFQKGDIAEGYSVSREKKESFPLTVTSAQKNPTAFYLCASSPRLPASTNEQFFGPGTRLTVL.

The chain is built from TRBV18 and TRBJ2-7; 8 positions match TRBD2. Unmatched junction bases numbered 16, after V lost 4 bases and J lost 5 bases. Germline CDR1 reads KGHSH; CDR2 reads LQKENI. The CDR3 sequence is 17 residues long. In nucleotides, the CDR3 is TGTGCCAGCTCACGAACGTGGGGAGCGGGAGTCCATAACGAGCAGTACTTC. Amino acid sequence: CASSRTWGAGVHNEQYF.

V gene TRBV5-8 combines with J gene TRBJ2-7; 11 nucleotides agree with TRBD2. Germline lookup yields CDR1 SGHTS and CDR2 YDEGEE. CDR3 size: 19 residues. V lost 4 bases to trimming and J lost 1 base; unmatched junction nucleotides: 16. The CDR3 coding sequence is TGTGCCAGCAGCCCTCCCCTACGACTAGCGGGAACCCGATCCTACGAGCAGTACTTC. This gives the protein CASSPPLRLAGTRSYEQYF.

This clone was detected only a few times. J is TRBJ1-5 and V is TRBV6-1, with unresolved D. V lost 4 bases, J lost 7 bases, and 14 bases lay in between. Germline V gene sequence: CDR1 MNHNS, CDR2 SASEGT. The CDR3 consists of 14 residues. CDR3 coding DNA: TGTGCCAGCAGTGGCGGCCTACAAGTCCAGCCCCAGCATTTT. This codes for CASSGGLQVQPQHF.

V and J are TRBV14 and TRBJ2-7; weak D call: TRBD2 (7 bases). This CDR3 region has 15 residues. V was shortened by 4 bases and J by 4 bases, with 17 bases between the two germline ends. CDR1 and CDR2 (germline): SGHDN, FVKESK. CDR3 DNA: TGTGCCAGCAGCCGGAGGGGGGGAGGAGGGTACGAGCAGTACTTC. The encoded protein is CASSRRGGGGYEQYF.

The J gene is TRBJ1-2, the V gene TRBV29-1; D unresolved. V was shortened by 4 bases and J by 6 bases, with 12 bases between the two germline ends. The CDR3 spans 12 residues. Germline V gene sequence: CDR1 SQVTM, CDR2 ANQGSEA. The CDR3 is CSVVGGYDGYTF. The CDR3 nucleotides read TGCAGCGTTGTGGGAGGATACGATGGCTACACCTTC.

The DNA for the CDR3 is TGTGCCAGCAGCTTAAATAGCGGTACGCAGTATTTT. Encoded protein: CASSLNSGTQYF. V is TRBV7-3 and J is TRBJ2-3, with D perhaps matching TRBD2 (6 bases). V lost 1 base to trimming and J lost 8 bases, with 7 bases between them. Germline lookup yields CDR1 SGHTA and CDR2 FQGTGA. The CDR3 consists of 12 residues.

In its sample, this clone was seen a few times. The chain has TRBV19 and TRBJ2-2; 8 bases align to TRBD2. Germline values: CDR1 LNHDA, CDR2 SQIVND (reference sequence). The CDR3 loop spans 16 amino acids. Trimming cost V 5 bases and J 5 bases; bases outside gene matches: 10. CDR3 residues: CASSAPLAEKTGELFF. CDR3 DNA sequence: TGTGCCAGTAGTGCCCCACTAGCGGAAAAGACCGGGGAGCTGTTTTTT.

The rearrangement uses TRBV15 and TRBJ2-5; D is perhaps TRBD2 (5 bases). V was shortened by 0 bases and J by 3 bases, with 8 bases between the two germline ends. The length of the CDR3 is 14 residues. Germline V CDR1 and CDR2: LNHNV, YYDKDF (reference sequence). The CDR3 sequence: CATSRDRGKETQYF. The CDR3 DNA is TGTGCCACCAGCAGAGACCGGGGTAAAGAGACCCAGTACTTC.

This clone was counted once. V gene TRBV5-1 combines with J gene TRBJ1-2, with D maybe TRBD1 (5 bases). The CDR3 extends over 15 amino acids. Germline CDR1 reads SGHRS; CDR2 reads YFSETQ. V was shortened by 0 bases and J by 3 bases, with 12 bases between the two germline ends. CDR3 region: CASSLGQGGYYGYTF. The DNA of the CDR3 is TGCGCCAGCAGCTTGGGGCAGGGAGGATACTATGGCTACACCTTC.